The present T cell receptor (beta chain) was sequenced within a study of blood T cell repertoires in COVID-19. The CDR3 length is 13 residues. The germline V and J ends were trimmed by 8 bases and 1 base, with 11 bases remaining between them. CDR1 is SNHLY and CDR2 is FYNNEI in the germline V gene. Produced via immunoSEQ multiplex PCR; TCRdb's table is partial and in-frame only. The sample has 43,000 or so clones, almost 85% seen once. The TCR was taken from a woman aged 60 to 75 with acute or convalescent COVID-19. Sequenced input: peripheral blood. The gene calls are TRBV2 and TRBJ1-1; D is perhaps TRBD1 (6 bases). CDR3: CASLLGQNTEAFF. The CDR3 DNA is TGTGCCAGCCTACTGGGACAGAACACTGAAGCTTTCTTT.